Only a few counts were recorded for the clone carrying this T cell receptor beta chain. The antigen remains unidentified. PCR employed 60 Vbeta and 13 Jbeta primers. Assay: immunoSEQ multiplex PCR; the TCRdb copy retains only in-frame clones and omits some. The sample includes about 89,000 clones, 64% of them seen just once. Germline CDR1 reads SNHLY; CDR2 reads FYNNEI. The CDR3 length is 15 residues. V shed 7 bases, J shed 4 bases, and the junction held 4 bases outside the gene matches. The sample belongs to a study of cytomegalovirus exposure and HLA in healthy donors. Study at large: An earlier analysis found 120 million or so unique TCR beta sequences from about 190 million T cells. Overall study results and limits: Later analysis associated a missense DCLRE1C variant with TCR beta V- and J-gene trimming.

The specimen sequenced was PBMCs. The chain joins TRBV2 to TRBJ2-1; 13 nucleotides line up with TRBD2. This sequence originates from a human donor in good health. DNA of the CDR3: TGTGCCAGCAAGACTAGCGGGGGGCGGTACAATGAGCAGTTCTTC. Residues: CASKTSGGRYNEQFF.